A single sample is the source of the 14 T cell receptor beta chains below, sequenced in a study of identical twins. TCRdb re-derived calls from the 5' RACE reads in MiXCR, one entry per CDR3 protein. The sample yields about 690,000 distinct CDR3 sequences, roughly 6% seen once. Sequenced input: naive T cells sorted from blood. The source of these receptors is a man aged 18 to 35 in good health.

The chain uses TRBV20-1 and TRBJ1-2; D not resolved. In germline, CDR1 is DFQATT, CDR2 SNEGSKA (reference sequence). Trimming cost V 0 bases and J 7 bases, with 15 bases left between them. The CDR3 is 14 residues long. CDR3 sequence (DNA): TGCAGTGCTAGAGATTTGGCGTCTATCTCTGGCTACACCTTC. The encoded protein is CSARDLASISGYTF.

This clonotype has more than one count but fewer than ten. The chain has TRBV20-1 and TRBJ2-3, with 9 bases matching TRBD2. The CDR3 runs to 14 residues. The germline CDR1 and CDR2 sequences are DFQATT and SNEGSKA (reference sequence). J gave up 4 bases and V 4 bases, and 6 bases lay outside the gene matches. The CDR3 coding sequence is TGCAGTGCTATGGGCGGGAGGGCCCCAGATACGCAGTATTTT. Translation gives CSAMGGRAPDTQYF.

This chain uses TRBV12-3 or TRBV12-4 with TRBJ1-1, with 7 nucleotides matching TRBD1. The CDR3 consists of 15 residues. V lost 6 bases to trimming and J lost 4 bases; unmatched junction nucleotides: 11. CDR3 DNA sequence: TGTGCCAGCAGCCAAACACCACAGGGGCTCACTGAAGCTTTCTTT. It translates to CASSQTPQGLTEAFF.

This clonotype has a count of ten or more. The rearrangement uses TRBV27 and TRBJ2-1; D gene ambiguous. CDR1 and CDR2 (germline): MNHEY, SMNVEV (reference sequence). The ends were cut back, 6 bases at V and 4 bases at J, with 19 bases in the middle. The CDR3 loop spans 16 amino acids. CDR3 sequence (DNA): TGTGCCAGCAGCCCGTCGGTGGGCACGGCGTACAATGAGCAGTTCTTC. This translates into CASSPSVGTAYNEQFF.

This clonotype was detected many times. Compared with germline, one end of the junction differs, possibly owing to a read error. This chain joins TRBV27 and TRBJ1-2, with a weak D call TRBD1 (5 bases). Germline V gene data show CDR1 as MNHEY and CDR2 as SMNVEV (reference sequence). This CDR3 has 13 residues. CDR3 bases: TGTGCCAGCAGTACCCGGGACGGGATACGGGCCTTCTTC. Translated: CASSTRDGIRAFF.

This clonotype was detected only a few times. The chain is built from TRBV4-2 and TRBJ2-7; 11 bases agree with TRBD2. Germline assignment: CDR1 LGHNA and CDR2 YNFKEQ. This CDR3 comprises 18 residues. Trimming took 0 bases from V and 4 from J; bases not matched to a gene: 11. The CDR3 sequence: CASSQEATLLAGEYEQYF. The CDR3 DNA reads TGTGCCAGCAGCCAAGAGGCAACACTACTAGCGGGAGAGTACGAGCAGTACTTC.

This clonotype was observed at least ten times. The V gene is TRBV4-1, the J gene TRBJ1-1; D is unclear. The germline CDR1 and CDR2 sequences are MGHRA and YSYEKL. This CDR3 has 13 residues. V was pared by 5 bases and J by 1 base, with 8 bases between. The CDR3 DNA reads as TGCGCCAGCAGCGGCAGCCCGAACACTGAAGCTTTCTTT. Its protein product is CASSGSPNTEAFF.

The table lists this clonotype with many counts. V usage is TRBV7-9 and J usage is TRBJ2-1; D gene unclear. The CDR3 extends over 10 amino acids. The germline gives CDR1 SEHNR, CDR2 FQNEAQ (reference sequence). V was pared by 11 bases and J by 15 bases, with 17 bases between. CDR3 sequence: CASKVTALFF. The CDR3 DNA reads TGTGCCTCCAAAGTCACTGCTCTGTTCTTC.

In this sample, this clonotype turned up many times. V usage is TRBV6-2 or TRBV6-3 and J usage is TRBJ1-1; possible D gene TRBD1, 5 bases. The CDR3 sequence is 13 residues long. Per germline, CDR1 MNHEY and CDR2 SVGEGT. V shed 6 bases and J shed 4 bases, with 12 bases lying between them. This CDR3 reads CASSPSGGTEAFF. CDR3 nucleotides: TGTGCCAGCAGCCCATCCGGGGGCACTGAAGCTTTCTTT.

This clonotype occurred many times. The chain recombines TRBV27 with TRBJ1-2, with D perhaps TRBD1 (6 bases). V lost 6 bases and J 7 bases, leaving 18 bases between the germline ends. CDR1 is MNHEY and CDR2 is SMNVEV in the germline V gene (reference sequence). The CDR3 length is 14 residues. The CDR3 DNA follows: TGTGCCAGCAGCTATCGGGGGGGCGCGGGTGGCTACACCTTC. Translation: CASSYRGGAGGYTF.

This clonotype was observed many times. The DNA for the CDR3 is TGTGCCAGCCGCCGGGGACAGAACTATGGCTACACCTTC. Translation gives CASRRGQNYGYTF. The J gene is TRBJ1-2, the V gene TRBV6-1; 7 bases fit TRBD1. The CDR3 runs 13 residues. CDR1 and CDR2 from the germline V gene are MNHNS and SASEGT. Losses at the gene ends were 8 bases for V and 2 bases for J; bases not matched to a gene: 5.

This clonotype was seen only a few times. The chain employs TRBV30 and TRBJ2-7; TRBD2 aligns across 12 bases. J was trimmed by 5 bases and V by 2 bases; bases with no gene match: 13. This CDR3 is built from 17 residues. The germline gives CDR1 GTSNPN, CDR2 SVGIG (reference sequence). CDR3: CAWSTALAGGPRDEQYF. DNA of the CDR3: TGTGCCTGGAGTACCGCTCTAGCGGGAGGGCCCCGAGACGAGCAGTACTTC.

The chain couples TRBV18 to TRBJ2-7, with D tentatively TRBD2 (5 bases). The V end lost 1 base, the J end lost 4 bases, and 14 bases lay between the germline ends. The CDR3 is 15 amino acids. The germline V gene has CDR1 KGHSH and CDR2 LQKENI. As DNA, the CDR3 is TGTGCCAGCTCACCACTAGAGGTCGGGGTGTACGAGCAGTACGTC. Its protein is CASSPLEVGVYEQYV.

This clonotype was seen repeatedly, ten times or more. V gene TRBV28 combines with J gene TRBJ2-7, with D possibly being TRBD2 (6 bases). CDR1 is MDHEN, CDR2 SYDVKM, per germline. The CDR3 extends over 15 amino acids. The germline V and J ends were trimmed by 8 bases and 1 base, with 18 bases remaining between them. The DNA for the CDR3 is TGTGCCAGCCAGGAGGGCCCTCAGGGATCCTACGAGCAGTACTTC. It specifies CASQEGPQGSYEQYF. Using reference TRBV28 and TRBJ2-7 for the parts outside the CDR3, the full variable domain is DVKVTQSSRYLVKRTGEKVFLECVQDMDHENMFWYRQDPGLGLRLIYFSYDVKMKEKGDIPEGYSVSREKKERFSLILESASTNQTSMYLCASQEGPQGSYEQYFGPGTRLTVT.